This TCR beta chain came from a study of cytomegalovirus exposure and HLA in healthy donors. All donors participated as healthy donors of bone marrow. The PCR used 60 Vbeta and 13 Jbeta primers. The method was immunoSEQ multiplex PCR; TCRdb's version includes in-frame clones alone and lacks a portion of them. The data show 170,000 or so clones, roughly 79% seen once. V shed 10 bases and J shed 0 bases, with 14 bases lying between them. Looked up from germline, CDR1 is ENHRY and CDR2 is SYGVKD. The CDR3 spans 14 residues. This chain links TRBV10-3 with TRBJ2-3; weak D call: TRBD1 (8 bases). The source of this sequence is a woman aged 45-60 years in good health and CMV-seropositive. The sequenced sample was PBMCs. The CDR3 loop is CATSGTGSTDTQYF. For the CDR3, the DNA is TGTGCCACCAGCGGGACAGGTAGCACAGATACGCAGTATTTT.